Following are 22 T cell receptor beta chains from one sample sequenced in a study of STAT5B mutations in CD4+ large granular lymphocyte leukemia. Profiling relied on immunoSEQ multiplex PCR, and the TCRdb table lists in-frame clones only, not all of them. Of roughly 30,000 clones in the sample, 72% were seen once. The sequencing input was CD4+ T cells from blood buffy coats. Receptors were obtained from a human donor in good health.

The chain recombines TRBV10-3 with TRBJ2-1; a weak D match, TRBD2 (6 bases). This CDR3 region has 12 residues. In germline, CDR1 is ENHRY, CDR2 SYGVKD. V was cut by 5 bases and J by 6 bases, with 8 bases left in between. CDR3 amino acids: CAISMTSNEQFF. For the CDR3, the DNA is TGTGCCATCAGTATGACTAGCAATGAGCAGTTCTTC.

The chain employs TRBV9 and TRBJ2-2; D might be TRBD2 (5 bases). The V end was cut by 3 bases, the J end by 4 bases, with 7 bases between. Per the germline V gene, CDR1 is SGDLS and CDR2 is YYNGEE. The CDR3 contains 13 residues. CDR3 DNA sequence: TGTGCCAGCAGCGCGGGGTTCACCGGGGAGCTGTTTTTT. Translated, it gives CASSAGFTGELFF.

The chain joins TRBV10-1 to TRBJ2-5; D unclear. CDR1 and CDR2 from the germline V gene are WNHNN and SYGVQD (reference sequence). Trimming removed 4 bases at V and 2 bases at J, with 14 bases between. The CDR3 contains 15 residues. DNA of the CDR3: TGCGCCAGCAGTGGCGTGCAGCCTAGTCAAGAGACCCAGTACTTC. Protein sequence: CASSGVQPSQETQYF.

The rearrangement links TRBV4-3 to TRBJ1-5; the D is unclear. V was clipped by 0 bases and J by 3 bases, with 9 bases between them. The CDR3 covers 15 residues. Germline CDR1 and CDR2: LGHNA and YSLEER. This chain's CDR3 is CASSQDRRANQPQHF. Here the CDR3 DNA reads TGCGCCAGCAGCCAAGACCGACGGGCCAATCAGCCCCAGCATTTT.

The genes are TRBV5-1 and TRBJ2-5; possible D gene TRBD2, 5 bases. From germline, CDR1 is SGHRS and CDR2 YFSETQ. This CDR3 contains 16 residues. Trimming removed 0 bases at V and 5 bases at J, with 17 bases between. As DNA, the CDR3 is TGCGCCAGCAGCTTGGGAGGGTCCAATTTAGCGGAGACCCAGTACTTC. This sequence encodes CASSLGGSNLAETQYF. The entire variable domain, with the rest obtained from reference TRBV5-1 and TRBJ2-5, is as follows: KAGVTQTPRYLIKTRGQQVTLSCSPISGHRSVSWYQQTPGQGLQFLFEYFSETQRNKGNFPGRFSGRQFSNSRSEMNVSTLELGDSALYLCASSLGGSNLAETQYFGPGTRLLVL.

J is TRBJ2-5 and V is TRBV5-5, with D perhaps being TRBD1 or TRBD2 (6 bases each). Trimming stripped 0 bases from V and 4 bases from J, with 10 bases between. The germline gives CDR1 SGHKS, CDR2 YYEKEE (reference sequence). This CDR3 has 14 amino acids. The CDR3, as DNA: TGTGCCAGCAGCTTGGACGGGGGCCCAGAGACCCAGTACTTC. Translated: CASSLDGGPETQYF.

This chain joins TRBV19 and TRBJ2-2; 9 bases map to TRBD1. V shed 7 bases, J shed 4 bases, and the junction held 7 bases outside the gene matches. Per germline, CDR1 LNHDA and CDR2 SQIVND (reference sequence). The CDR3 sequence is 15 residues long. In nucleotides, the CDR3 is TGTGCCAGTAAAAGGGGACAGGGCTTCACCGGGGAGCTGTTTTTT. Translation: CASKRGQGFTGELFF.

CDR3 nucleotide sequence: TGTGCCAGCTCGGGTTCGGGAGTCCCGTCCTACGAGCAGTACTTC. It encodes CASSGSGVPSYEQYF. V is TRBV18 and J is TRBJ2-7, with D perhaps matching TRBD2 (6 bases). Germline-derived CDR1 and CDR2 are KGHSH and LQKENI. The CDR3 totals 15 residues. Trimming shortened V by 6 bases and J by 1 base, and 16 bases separated the two germline ends.

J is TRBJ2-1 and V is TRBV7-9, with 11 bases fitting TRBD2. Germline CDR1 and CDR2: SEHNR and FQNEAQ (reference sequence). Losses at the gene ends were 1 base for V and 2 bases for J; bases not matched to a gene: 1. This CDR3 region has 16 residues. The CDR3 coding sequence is TGTGCCAGCAGCTTAGTTAGCGGGGGGGCCTACAATGAGCAGTTCTTC. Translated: CASSLVSGGAYNEQFF.

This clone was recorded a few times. CDR3 bases: TGTGCCAGCAGCTTTTCCAGATCTACAGATACGCAGTATTTT. Translation gives CASSFSRSTDTQYF. The V call is TRBV11-2, the J call TRBJ2-3; no firm D call. The CDR3 extends over 14 amino acids. Germline V CDR1 and CDR2: SGHAT, FQNNGV. V was cut by 3 bases and J by 3 bases, with 10 bases left in between.

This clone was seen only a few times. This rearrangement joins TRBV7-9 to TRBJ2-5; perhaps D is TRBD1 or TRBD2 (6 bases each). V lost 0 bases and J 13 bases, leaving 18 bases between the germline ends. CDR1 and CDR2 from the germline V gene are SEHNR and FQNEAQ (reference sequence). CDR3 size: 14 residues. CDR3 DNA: TGTGCCAGCAGCTTAGCCAACCCCGGGGGCGCTGGGTACTTC. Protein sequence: CASSLANPGGAGYF.

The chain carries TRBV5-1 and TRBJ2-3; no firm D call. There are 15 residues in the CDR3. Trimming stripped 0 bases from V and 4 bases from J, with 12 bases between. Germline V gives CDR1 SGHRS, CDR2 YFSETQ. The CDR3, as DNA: TGCGCCAGCAGCTTGGGAGGCAGCACGGCAGATACGCAGTATTTT. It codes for CASSLGGSTADTQYF.

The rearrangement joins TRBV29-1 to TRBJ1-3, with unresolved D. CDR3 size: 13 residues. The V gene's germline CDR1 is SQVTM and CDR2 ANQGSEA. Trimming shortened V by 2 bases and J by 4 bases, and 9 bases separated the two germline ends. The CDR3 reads CSVERAEGNTIYF. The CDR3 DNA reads TGCAGCGTTGAACGGGCGGAGGGAAACACCATATATTTT. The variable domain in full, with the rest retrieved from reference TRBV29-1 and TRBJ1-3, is SAVISQKPSRDICQRGTSLTIQCQVDSQVTMMFWYRQQPGQSLTLIATANQGSEATYESGFVIDKFPISRPNLTFSTLTVSNMSPEDSSIYLCSVERAEGNTIYFGEGSWLTVV.

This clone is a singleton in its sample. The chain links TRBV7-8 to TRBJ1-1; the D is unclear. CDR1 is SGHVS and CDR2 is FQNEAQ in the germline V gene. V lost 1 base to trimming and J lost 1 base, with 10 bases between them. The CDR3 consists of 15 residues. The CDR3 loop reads CASSLERPENTEAFF. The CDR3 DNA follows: TGTGCCAGCAGCTTAGAACGGCCTGAGAACACTGAAGCTTTCTTT.

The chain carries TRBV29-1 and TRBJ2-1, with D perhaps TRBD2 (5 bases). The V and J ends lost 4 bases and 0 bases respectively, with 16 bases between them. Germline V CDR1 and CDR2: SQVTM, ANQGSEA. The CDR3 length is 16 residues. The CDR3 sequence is CSVGGGARVSYNEQFF. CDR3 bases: TGCAGCGTTGGAGGAGGTGCGAGGGTCTCCTACAATGAGCAGTTCTTC.

DNA of the CDR3: TGTGCCAGCAGCTTAGCATCAGGGGCCGCCTATGGCTACACCTTC. Its protein is CASSLASGAAYGYTF. The rearrangement joins TRBV7-2 to TRBJ1-2; a weak D match, TRBD1 (6 bases). Germline V gives CDR1 SGHTA, CDR2 FQGNSA. The CDR3 has 15 residues. V lost 0 bases and J lost 4, with 12 bases in between.

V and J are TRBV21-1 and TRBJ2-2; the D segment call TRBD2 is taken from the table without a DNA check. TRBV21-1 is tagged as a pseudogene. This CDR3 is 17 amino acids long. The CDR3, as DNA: TGTGCCAGCAGCATACCGGTAGCGGGGAGGAACACCGGGGAGCTGTTTTTT. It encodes CASSIPVAGRNTGELFF.

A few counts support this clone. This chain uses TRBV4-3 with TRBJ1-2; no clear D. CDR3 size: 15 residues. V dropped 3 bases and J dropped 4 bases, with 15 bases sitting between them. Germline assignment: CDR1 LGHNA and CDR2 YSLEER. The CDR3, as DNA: TGCGCCAGCAGCCATGCGAGGGTGCAGAGCTATGGCTACACCTTC. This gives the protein CASSHARVQSYGYTF.

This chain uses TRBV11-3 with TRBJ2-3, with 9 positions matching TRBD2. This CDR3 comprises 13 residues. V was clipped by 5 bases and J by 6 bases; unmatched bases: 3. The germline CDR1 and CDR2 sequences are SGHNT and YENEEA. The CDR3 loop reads CASSAGGLDTQYF. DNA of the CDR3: TGTGCCAGCAGCGCGGGGGGGCTGGATACGCAGTATTTT.

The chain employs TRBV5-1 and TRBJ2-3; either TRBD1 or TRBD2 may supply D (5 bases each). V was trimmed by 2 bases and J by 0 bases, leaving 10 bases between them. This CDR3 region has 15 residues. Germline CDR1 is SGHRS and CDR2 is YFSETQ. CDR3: CASSFVRESTDTQYF. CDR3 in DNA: TGCGCCAGCAGCTTTGTCAGGGAGAGCACAGATACGCAGTATTTT.

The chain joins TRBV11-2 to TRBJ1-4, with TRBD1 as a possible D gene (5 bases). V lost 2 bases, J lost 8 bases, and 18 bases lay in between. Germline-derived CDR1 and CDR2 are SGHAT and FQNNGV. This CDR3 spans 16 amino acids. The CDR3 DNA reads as TGTGCCAGCAGCTTATCAGGGTTGAGTATCAACGAAAAACTGTTTTTT. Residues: CASSLSGLSINEKLFF.

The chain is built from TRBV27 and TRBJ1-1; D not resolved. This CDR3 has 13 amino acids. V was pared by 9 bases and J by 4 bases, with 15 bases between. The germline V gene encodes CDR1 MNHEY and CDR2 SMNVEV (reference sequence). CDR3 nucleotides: TGTGCCAGTCGGCGCCGTGAGGGCACTGAAGCTTTCTTT. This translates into CASRRREGTEAFF.